This T cell receptor beta chain was identified in a study of blood T cell repertoires in COVID-19. For the study at large: Samples representing acute and convalescent COVID-19 were sourced from the United States, Italy and Spain. The cDNA or gDNA used as material had been derived from T cells, B-cell-depleted T cells, or PBMCs.

Authors' data handling: Researchers report that nucleated cell counts were estimated from reference gene primer amplification. TCRdb's table, derived via immunoSEQ multiplex PCR, lists solely in-frame clones and lacks some. V and J calls and clone size come straight from that table; D and trimming were deduced from the DNA. Here the sample spans just under 65,000 clones, about 82% being singletons. V was pared by 8 bases and J by 2 bases, with 5 bases of the junction left unmatched. CDR3 size: 13 residues. Germline V gene sequence: CDR1 LNHDA, CDR2 SQIVND (reference sequence). This TCR was recovered from a human donor in a cohort sampled during active COVID-19. The chain recombines TRBV19 with TRBJ2-5; 7 bases match TRBD2. Sequencing input: peripheral blood. CDR3 sequence reads: CASGGGPQETQYF. CDR3 nucleotides: TGTGCCAGTGGCGGGGGACCACAAGAGACCCAGTACTTC.